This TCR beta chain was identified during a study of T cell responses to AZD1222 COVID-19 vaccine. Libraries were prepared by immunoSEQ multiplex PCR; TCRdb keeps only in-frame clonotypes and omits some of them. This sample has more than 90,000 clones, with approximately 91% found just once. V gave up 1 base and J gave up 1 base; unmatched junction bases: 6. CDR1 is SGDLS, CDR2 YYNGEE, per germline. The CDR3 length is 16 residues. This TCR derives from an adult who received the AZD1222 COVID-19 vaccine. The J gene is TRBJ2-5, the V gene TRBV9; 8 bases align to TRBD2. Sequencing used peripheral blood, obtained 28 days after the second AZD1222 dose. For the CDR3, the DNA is TGTGCCAGCAGCGTACTCAGCGGGGGTCCCCAAGAGACCCAGTACTTC. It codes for CASSVLSGGPQETQYF.